This TCR beta chain was documented in a study of T cell responses to AZD1222 COVID-19 vaccine (dated by TCRdb to the early 2020s). For context, the study as a whole: TCR sequencing covered about 230 trial participants: roughly 200 given two doses of AZD1222 and approximately 26 given two doses of MenACWY control vaccine. Trial participants were enrolled by age into 18-55, 56-69 and 70-plus year subgroups, with 148, 28 and 57 TCR-sequenced participants respectively.

The CDR3 regions of human TCRbeta chains were subjected to immunosequencing. The published analysis was carried out like this. Repertoire TCRs were matched against a reference library of SARS-CoV-2-specific TCRs generated with the MIRA antigen-specificity platform. Breadth was defined as the fraction of unique TCRs that were SARS-CoV-2-associated, and depth was defined as the fraction of total T cells that were SARS-CoV-2-associated. Using the MIRA data, each spike-specific TCR was mapped to the spike region that the TCR reacts to and placed in a CD4 or CD8 class. Log10-transformed breadth and depth values were compared by one-way ANOVA with Sidak's multiple comparisons tests. TCRdb limited this immuneACCESS table to in-frame rearrangements with V and J called. A share of clones is missing; checked studies link under half to unresolved V genes, and the rest is unexplained. That table furnishes V, J and clone size, whereas the DNA furnished D and trimming. The sample data list about 100,000 clones, and 87% of these were observed just once. 2.5% of the sample goes to the ten largest clones.

The CDR3, from cysteine to phenylalanine, totals 15 residues. Of the read, only the CDR3 DNA is kept; its 45 bases are in frame from base 1. For CDR1 and CDR2, the germline V gene (reference sequence) lists LGHDT and YNNKEL. V is cut back by 6 bases and J by 2 bases, with 6 bases in the junction unmatched. As for this clone: Its antigen has not been determined. Base qualities are missing; no much larger clone stands one base away.

The research as a whole found: Nearly half of unique spike-specific TCRs reportedly recognized epitopes outside regions mutated in the B.1.351 and B.1.1.7 variants. Participants were mostly white British, with more females than males. The authors suggested clonal diversity may have been underestimated. Because no day 14 peak-response samples were available, the repertoires could be characterized only after the peak T cell response. The 56-69-year group was small, and its depth increase did not reach significance, likely because of low power. After two AZD1222 doses, spike-specific TCR breadth and depth were significantly higher than at day 0 and than in MenACWY recipients. Conclusions about previously exposed vaccinees are limited because only six or seven AZD1222 recipients were SARS-CoV-2 seropositive at baseline. The whole spike protein was spanned by vaccine-associated CD4 TCRs, and dominant responses were seen in regions 160-218 and 743-854.

According to the study, the label for this sample's time point signals: about 28 days (+/-7) after the second vaccine dose. Because spike-specific TCR depth and breadth did not differ between the two schedules, AZD1222 recipients who got a second dose at roughly 4 weeks were pooled with those who got a second dose at roughly 12 weeks. The vaccinee samples were drawn from two UK trials, COV001 and COV002, one of which was a single-blind randomized controlled phase 2/3 trial testing AZD1222 (ChAdOx1 nCoV-19) in healthy adults. For TCRbeta chain sequencing, PBMC samples from trial participants were taken at day 0 and at day 28 after the second dose.

The TCR was taken from an adult who received the AZD1222 COVID-19 vaccine. The source material was peripheral blood, sampled 28 days after the second AZD1222 dose. The V gene is TRBV3-1 (or the pseudogene TRBV3-2) and the J gene is TRBJ1-3, and TRBD1 aligns with 8 junction nucleotides. The CDR3 region: CASRRTGSAGNTIYF. The nucleotide sequence is given as TGTGCCAGCAGACGGACAGGGTCGGCTGGAAACACCATATATTTT.